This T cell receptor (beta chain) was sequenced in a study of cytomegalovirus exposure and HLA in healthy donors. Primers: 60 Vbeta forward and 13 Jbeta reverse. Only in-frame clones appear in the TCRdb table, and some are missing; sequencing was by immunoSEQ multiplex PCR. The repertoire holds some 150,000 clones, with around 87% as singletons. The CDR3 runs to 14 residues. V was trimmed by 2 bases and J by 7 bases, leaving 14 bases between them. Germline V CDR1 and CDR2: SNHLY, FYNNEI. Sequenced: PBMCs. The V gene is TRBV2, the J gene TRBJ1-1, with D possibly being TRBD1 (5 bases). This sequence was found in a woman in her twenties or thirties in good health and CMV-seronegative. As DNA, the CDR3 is TGTGCCAGCAGTGAAAACAGGATATCGTTTGAAGCTTTCTTT. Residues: CASSENRISFEAFF. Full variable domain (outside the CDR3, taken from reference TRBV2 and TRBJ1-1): EPEVTQTPSHQVTQMGQEVILRCVPISNHLYFYWYRQILGQKVEFLVSFYNNEISEKSEIFDDQFSVERPDGSNFTLKIRSTKLEDSAMYFCASSENRISFEAFFGQGTRLTVV.